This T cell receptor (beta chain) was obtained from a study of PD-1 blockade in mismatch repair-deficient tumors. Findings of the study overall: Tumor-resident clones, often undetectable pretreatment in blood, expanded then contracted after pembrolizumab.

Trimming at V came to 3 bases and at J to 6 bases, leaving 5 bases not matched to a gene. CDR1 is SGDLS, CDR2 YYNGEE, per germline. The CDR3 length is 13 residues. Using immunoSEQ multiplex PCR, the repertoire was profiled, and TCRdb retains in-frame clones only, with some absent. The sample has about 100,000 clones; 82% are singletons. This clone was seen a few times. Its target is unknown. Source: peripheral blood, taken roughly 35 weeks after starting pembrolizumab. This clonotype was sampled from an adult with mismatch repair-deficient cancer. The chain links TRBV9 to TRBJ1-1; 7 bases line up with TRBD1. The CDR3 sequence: CASSATGVAEAFF. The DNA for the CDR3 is TGTGCCAGCAGCGCCACAGGGGTGGCTGAAGCTTTCTTT.